This T cell receptor beta chain was identified in a study of blood T cell repertoires in COVID-19 (dated by TCRdb to about 2020). Study-wide context: Samples from collaborators originated in the United States, Italy and Spain and spanned both the acute and convalescent phases of COVID-19. The material from the prospective study consisted of cDNA or gDNA derived from T cells, B-cell-depleted T cells, or PBMCs. Deeply sampled blood TCRbeta repertoires from subjects exposed to, actively infected with, or recovered from COVID-19 were included in the dataset. A freely available public database, intended as a resource for researchers studying the immune response to SARS-CoV-2, is where the repertoires were released. The samples were drawn from two sources: the first 160 participants of the ongoing ImmuneRACE study, and 1,254 subjects contributed by 6 global collaborators. Nearly every sample came with metadata listing a de-identified subject ID, COVID-19 status, age in years and sex. HLA class I and class II types, where available, came from metadata supplied by the sample provider rather than from assay-based typing. What the study reported, not specific to this receptor: The quantity of clinical and demographic metadata differed by source and by participant and was supplied without curation.

Taken from the germline V gene, the CDR1 and CDR2 loops are SGHNT and YENEEA. The V and J ends are trimmed by 4 bases and 0 bases, leaving 8 bases between them. The CDR3 spans 14 residues, from the cysteine through the phenylalanine. The DNA shown is the 42-base CDR3, in frame from base 1. This clone was observed a handful of times. It lacks a known antigen. No clone much larger than this one lies a single base away; base qualities are absent. TCRbeta CDR3 regions were amplified from genomic DNA using the immunoSEQ Assay, a bias-controlled multiplex PCR. On the authors' methods: The number of nucleated cells in each sample was estimated by amplification of reference gene primers within the assay. Sequence reads were collapsed and filtered to measure the absolute abundance of every unique TCRbeta CDR3 rearrangement. Productive Simpson clonality was computed per sample as the square root of Simpson's diversity index over productive rearrangements. TCRdb retrieved this table from immuneACCESS and kept in-frame rearrangements only. Not all clones are present; in checked studies, unresolved V genes account for under half, and no reason is known for the remainder. V, J and clone size are taken as reported in that table, and D and trimming were inferred from the DNA itself. In all, the sample holds around 300,000 clones, and about 91% of those were seen once. The ten largest clones capture roughly 1.7% of the sample.

At one collaborating source in Seattle, patients were enrolled during active infection and were followed longitudinally through the course of disease. Each collaborating institution followed its own protocols to collect whole blood in K2EDTA tubes. For TCRbeta analysis, collaborators shipped samples as frozen whole blood, isolated PBMCs, or DNA extracted from either of those sample types. This receptor chain uses TRBV11-3 and TRBJ2-3; a tentative D call is TRBD2 (6 bases match). Material for sequencing was peripheral blood. The clonotype originates from a woman aged 30 to 39 with COVID-19, enrolled during active disease. The DNA reads TGTGCCAGCAGCTCCCTAGCGAGCACAGATACGCAGTATTTT. Translation gives CASSSLASTDTQYF.